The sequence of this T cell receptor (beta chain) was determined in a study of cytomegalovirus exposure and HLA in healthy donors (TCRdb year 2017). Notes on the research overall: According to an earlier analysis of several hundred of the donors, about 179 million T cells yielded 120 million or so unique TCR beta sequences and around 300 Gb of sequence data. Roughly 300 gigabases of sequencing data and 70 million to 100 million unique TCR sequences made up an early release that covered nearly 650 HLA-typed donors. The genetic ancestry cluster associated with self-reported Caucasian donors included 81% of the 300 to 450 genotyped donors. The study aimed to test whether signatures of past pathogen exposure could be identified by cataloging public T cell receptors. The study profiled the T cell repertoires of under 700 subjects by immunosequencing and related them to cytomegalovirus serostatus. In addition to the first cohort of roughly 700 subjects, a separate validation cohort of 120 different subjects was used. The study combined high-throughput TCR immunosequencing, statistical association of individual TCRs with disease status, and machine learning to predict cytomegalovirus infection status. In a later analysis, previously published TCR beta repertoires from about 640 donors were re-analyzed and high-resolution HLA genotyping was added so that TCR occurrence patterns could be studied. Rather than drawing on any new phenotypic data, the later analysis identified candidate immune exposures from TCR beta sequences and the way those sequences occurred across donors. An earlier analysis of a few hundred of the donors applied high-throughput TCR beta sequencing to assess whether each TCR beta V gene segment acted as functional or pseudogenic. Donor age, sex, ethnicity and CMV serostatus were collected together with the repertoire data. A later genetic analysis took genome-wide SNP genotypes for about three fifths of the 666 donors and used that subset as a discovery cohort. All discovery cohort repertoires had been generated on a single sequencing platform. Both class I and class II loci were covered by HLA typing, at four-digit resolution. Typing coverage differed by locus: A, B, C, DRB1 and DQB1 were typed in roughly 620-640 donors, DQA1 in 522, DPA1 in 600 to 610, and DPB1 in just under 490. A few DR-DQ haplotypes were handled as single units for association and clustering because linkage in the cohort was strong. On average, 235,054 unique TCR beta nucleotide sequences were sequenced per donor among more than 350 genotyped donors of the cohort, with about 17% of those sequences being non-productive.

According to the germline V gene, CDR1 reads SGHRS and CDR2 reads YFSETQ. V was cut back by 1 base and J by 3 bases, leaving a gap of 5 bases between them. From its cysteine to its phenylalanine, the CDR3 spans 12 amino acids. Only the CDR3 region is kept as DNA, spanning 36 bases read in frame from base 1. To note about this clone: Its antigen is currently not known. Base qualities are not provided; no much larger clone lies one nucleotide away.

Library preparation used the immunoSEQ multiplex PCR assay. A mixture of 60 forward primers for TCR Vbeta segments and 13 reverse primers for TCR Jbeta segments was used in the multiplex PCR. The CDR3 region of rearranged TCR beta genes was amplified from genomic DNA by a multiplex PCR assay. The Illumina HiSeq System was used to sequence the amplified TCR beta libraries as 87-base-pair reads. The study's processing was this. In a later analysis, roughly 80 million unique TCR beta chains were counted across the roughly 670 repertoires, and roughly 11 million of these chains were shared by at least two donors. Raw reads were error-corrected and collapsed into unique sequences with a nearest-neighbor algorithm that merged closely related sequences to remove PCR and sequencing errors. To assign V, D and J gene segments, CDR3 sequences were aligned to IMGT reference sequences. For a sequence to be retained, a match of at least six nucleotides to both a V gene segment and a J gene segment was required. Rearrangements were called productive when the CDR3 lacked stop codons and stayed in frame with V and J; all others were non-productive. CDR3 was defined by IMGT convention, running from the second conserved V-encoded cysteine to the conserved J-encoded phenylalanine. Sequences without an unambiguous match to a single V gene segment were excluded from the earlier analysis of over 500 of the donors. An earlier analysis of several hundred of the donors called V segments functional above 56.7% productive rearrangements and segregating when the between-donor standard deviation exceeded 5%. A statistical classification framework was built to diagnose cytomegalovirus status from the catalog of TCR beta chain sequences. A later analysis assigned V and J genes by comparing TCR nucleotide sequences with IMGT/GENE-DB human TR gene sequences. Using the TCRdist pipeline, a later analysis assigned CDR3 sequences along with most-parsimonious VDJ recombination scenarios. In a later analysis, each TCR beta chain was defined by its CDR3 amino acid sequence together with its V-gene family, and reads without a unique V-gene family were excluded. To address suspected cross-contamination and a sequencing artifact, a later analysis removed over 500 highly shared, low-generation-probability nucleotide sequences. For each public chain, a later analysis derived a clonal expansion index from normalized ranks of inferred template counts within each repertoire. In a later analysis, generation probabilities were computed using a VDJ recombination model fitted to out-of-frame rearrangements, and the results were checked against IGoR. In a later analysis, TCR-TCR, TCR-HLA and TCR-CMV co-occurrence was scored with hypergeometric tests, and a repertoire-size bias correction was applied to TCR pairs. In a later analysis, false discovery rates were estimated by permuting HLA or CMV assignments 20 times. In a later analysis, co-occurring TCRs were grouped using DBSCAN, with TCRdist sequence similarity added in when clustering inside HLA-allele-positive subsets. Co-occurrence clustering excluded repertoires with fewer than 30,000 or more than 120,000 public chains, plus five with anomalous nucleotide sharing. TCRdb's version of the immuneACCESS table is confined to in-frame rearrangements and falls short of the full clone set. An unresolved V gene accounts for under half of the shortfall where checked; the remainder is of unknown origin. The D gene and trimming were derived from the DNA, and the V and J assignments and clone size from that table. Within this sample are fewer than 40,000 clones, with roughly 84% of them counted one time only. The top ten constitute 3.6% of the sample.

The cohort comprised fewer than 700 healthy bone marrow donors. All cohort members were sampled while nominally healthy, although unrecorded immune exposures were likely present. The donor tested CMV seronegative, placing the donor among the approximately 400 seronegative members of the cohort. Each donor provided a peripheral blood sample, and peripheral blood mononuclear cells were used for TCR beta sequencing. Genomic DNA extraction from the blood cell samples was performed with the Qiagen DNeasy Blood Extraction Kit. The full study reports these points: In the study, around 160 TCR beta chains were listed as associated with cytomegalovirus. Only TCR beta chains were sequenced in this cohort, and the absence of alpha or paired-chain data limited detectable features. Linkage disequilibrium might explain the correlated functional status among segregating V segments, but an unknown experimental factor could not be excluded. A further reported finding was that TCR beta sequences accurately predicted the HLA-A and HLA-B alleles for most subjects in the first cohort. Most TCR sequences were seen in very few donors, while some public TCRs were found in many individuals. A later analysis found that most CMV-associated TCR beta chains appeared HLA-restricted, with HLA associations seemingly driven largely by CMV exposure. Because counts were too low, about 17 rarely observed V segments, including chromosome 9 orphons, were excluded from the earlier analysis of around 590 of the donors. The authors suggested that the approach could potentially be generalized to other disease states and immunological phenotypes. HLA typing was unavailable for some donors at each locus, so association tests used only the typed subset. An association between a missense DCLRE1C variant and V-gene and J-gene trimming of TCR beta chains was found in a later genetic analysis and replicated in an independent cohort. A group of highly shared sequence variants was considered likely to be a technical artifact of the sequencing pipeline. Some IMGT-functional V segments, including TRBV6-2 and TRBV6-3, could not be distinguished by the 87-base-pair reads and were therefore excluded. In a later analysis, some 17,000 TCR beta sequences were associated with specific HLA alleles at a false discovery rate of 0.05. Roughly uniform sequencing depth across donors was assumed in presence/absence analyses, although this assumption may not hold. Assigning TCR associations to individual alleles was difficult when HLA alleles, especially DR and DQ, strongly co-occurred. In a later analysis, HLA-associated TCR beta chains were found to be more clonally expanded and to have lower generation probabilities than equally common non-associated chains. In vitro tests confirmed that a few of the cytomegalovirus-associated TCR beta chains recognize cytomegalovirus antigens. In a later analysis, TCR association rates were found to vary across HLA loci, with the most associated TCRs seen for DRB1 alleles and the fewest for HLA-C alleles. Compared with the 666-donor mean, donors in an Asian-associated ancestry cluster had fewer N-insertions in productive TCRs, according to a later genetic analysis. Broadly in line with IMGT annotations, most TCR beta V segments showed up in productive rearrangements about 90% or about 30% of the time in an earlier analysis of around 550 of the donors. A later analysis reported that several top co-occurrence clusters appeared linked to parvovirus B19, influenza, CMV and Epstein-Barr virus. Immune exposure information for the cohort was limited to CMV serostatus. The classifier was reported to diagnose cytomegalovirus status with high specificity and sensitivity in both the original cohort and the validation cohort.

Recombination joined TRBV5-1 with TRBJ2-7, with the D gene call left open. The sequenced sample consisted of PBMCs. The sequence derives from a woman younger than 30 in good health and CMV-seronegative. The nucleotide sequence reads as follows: TGCGCCAGCAGCTTGAGTAGCTACGAGCAGTACTTC. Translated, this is CASSLSSYEQYF.